This TCR beta chain was recorded in a study of T cell responses to AZD1222 COVID-19 vaccine. Findings of the study overall: With dominance at 160-218 and 743-854, vaccine-associated CD4 TCRs spanned spike. Females made up more of the donors, who were largely white British, and clonal diversity may have come out too low. Spike-specific TCR breadth and depth were elevated following two AZD1222 doses.

As to this clone: No antigen is known for it.

Measured with immunoSEQ multiplex PCR; TCRdb has only the in-frame clones, and not every one. Of approximately 150,000 clones listed, less than 95% were seen once; the top ten hold around 6.9%. Material: peripheral blood, obtained 28 days after the second dose of the MenACWY control vaccine. The source is an adult who received the MenACWY meningococcal vaccine as a control.

CDR3 residues: CASSLSLAGGPRGFNEQFF. The CDR3 coding sequence is TGTGCCAGCAGCTTGTCACTAGCGGGGGGGCCGAGAGGGTTCAATGAGCAGTTCTTC. The rearrangement uses TRBV14 and TRBJ2-1; 13 positions match TRBD2. This CDR3 region has 19 residues. Trimming cost V 5 bases and J 6 bases; bases outside gene matches: 16. The germline gives CDR1 SGHDN, CDR2 FVKESK.